A selection of T cell receptor beta chains follows, all from one sample in a study of Graves' ophthalmopathy and Graves' hyperthyroidism. One entry per CDR3 protein, called by TCRdb with MiXCR from the multiplex PCR reads. Among about 740,000 distinct CDR3 sequences listed, approximately 40% were seen once. Input material: peripheral blood. The receptor set was obtained from an adult man with Graves' ophthalmopathy. Each CDR3 is given with its conserved first and last residue. The order of the fields is V gene, J gene, clone size, D gene, CDR3 protein. The D gene is left open where the match is weak. Some rows have no size entry. The others give once, few or many, or a class for an expanded clone.

v_gene: TRBV29-1
j_gene: TRBJ2-7
abundance: many
d_gene: TRBD1
CDR3aa: CSIRQGQSYEQYF

v_gene: TRBV29-1
j_gene: TRBJ1-2
abundance: many
d_gene: .
CDR3aa: CSVESARNYGYTF

v_gene: TRBV10-3
j_gene: TRBJ1-2
abundance: few
d_gene: .
CDR3aa: CASSTIQGRANYGYTF

v_gene: TRBV29-1
j_gene: TRBJ2-5
abundance: .
d_gene: TRBD1
CDR3aa: CSADRGTGETQYF

v_gene: TRBV7-9
j_gene: TRBJ2-2
abundance: few
d_gene: .
CDR3aa: CASSDSSGELFF

v_gene: TRBV7-3
j_gene: .
abundance: .
d_gene: TRBD1
CDR3aa: CASSFGTGIDTQYF

v_gene: TRBV6-5
j_gene: TRBJ1-2
abundance: .
d_gene: .
CDR3aa: CASGYPPLGYTF

v_gene: TRBV9
j_gene: TRBJ2-5
abundance: .
d_gene: TRBD1
CDR3aa: CASSDTGGPETQYF

v_gene: TRBV7-8
j_gene: TRBJ1-5
abundance: few
d_gene: .
CDR3aa: CARRGWGPNGGNQPQHF

v_gene: TRBV20-1
j_gene: TRBJ2-7
abundance: few
d_gene: .
CDR3aa: CSARVQGTGYEQYF

v_gene: TRBV11-2
j_gene: TRBJ2-3
abundance: .
d_gene: .
CDR3aa: CASSGGLTDTQYF

v_gene: TRBV5-4
j_gene: TRBJ2-7
abundance: .
d_gene: .
CDR3aa: CASSLAPRGREQYF

v_gene: TRBV2
j_gene: TRBJ1-1
abundance: .
d_gene: .
CDR3aa: CASSVIVGGFNTEAFF

v_gene: TRBV19
j_gene: TRBJ1-5
abundance: .
d_gene: .
CDR3aa: CASSMRGGGNQPQHF

v_gene: TRBV10-3
j_gene: TRBJ2-7
abundance: once
d_gene: TRBD2
CDR3aa: CASSFPTSVTYEQYF

v_gene: TRBV10-1
j_gene: TRBJ2-7
abundance: .
d_gene: .
CDR3aa: CASSPGTKYEQYF